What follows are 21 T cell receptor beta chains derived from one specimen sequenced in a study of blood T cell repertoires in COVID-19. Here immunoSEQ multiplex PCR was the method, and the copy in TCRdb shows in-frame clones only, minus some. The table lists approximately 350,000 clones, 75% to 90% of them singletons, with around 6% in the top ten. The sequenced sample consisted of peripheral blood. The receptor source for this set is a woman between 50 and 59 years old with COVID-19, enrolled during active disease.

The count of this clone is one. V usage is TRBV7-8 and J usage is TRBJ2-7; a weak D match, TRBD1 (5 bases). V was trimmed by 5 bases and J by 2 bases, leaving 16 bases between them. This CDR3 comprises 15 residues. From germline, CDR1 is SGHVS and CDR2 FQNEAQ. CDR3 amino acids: CASSPSGAAPYEQYF. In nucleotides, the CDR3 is TGTGCCAGCAGCCCCTCTGGGGCGGCGCCCTACGAGCAGTACTTC. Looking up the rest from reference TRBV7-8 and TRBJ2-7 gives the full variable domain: GAGVSQSPRYKVAKRGQDVALRCDPISGHVSLFWYQQALGQGPEFLTYFQNEAQLDKSGLPSDRFFAERPEGSVSTLKIQRTQQEDSAVYLCASSPSGAAPYEQYFGPGTRLTVT.

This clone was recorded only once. The CDR3 DNA sequence: TGTGCCAGCAGTTACCACAACGTTAATTCACCCCTCCACTTT. Translated, it gives CASSYHNVNSPLHF. The chain links TRBV6-5 to TRBJ1-6; no reliable D call. There are 14 residues in the CDR3. Per germline, CDR1 MNHEY and CDR2 SVGAGI. V gave up 2 bases and J gave up 6 bases, with 8 bases separating them.

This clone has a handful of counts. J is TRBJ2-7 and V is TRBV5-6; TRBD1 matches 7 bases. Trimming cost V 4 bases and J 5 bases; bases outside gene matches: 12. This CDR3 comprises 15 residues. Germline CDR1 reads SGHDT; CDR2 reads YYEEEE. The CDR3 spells CASSLKGDSPHEQYF. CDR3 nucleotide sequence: TGTGCCAGCAGCCTTAAAGGGGACAGTCCCCACGAGCAGTACTTC.

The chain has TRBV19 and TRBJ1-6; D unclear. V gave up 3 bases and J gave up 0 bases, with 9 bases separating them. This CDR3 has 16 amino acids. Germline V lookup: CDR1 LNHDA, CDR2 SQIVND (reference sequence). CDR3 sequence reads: CASSMGSSSYNSPLHF. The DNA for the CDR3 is TGTGCCAGTAGTATGGGCAGCAGCTCCTATAATTCACCCCTCCACTTT.

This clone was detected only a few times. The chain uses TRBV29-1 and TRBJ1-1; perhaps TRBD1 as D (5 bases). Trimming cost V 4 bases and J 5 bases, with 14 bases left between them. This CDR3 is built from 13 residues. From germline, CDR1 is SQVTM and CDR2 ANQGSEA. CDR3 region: CSVVAAGYTEAFF. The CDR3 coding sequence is TGCAGCGTTGTTGCTGCAGGGTATACTGAAGCTTTCTTT. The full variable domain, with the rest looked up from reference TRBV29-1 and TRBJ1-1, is SAVISQKPSRDICQRGTSLTIQCQVDSQVTMMFWYRQQPGQSLTLIATANQGSEATYESGFVIDKFPISRPNLTFSTLTVSNMSPEDSSIYLCSVVAAGYTEAFFGQGTRLTVV.

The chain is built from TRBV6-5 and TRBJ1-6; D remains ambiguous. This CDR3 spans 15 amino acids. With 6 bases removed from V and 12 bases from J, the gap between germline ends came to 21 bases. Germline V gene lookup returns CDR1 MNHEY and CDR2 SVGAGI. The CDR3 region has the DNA TGTGCCAGCAGCTTACGAGTCGAAGCGCATCGACCCCTCCACTTT. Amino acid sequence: CASSLRVEAHRPLHF.

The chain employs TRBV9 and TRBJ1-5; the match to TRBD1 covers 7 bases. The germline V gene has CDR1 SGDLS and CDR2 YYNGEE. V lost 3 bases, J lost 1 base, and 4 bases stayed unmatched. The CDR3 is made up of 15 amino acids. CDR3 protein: CASSARGLSNQPQHF. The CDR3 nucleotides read TGTGCCAGCAGCGCCAGGGGGTTGAGCAATCAGCCCCAGCATTTT.

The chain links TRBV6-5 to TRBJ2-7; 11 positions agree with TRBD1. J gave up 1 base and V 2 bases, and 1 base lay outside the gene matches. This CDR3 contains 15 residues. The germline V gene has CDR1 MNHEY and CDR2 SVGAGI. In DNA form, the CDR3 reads TGTGCCAGCAGTTACCGGGACAGGGGGTCCTACGAGCAGTACTTC. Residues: CASSYRDRGSYEQYF.

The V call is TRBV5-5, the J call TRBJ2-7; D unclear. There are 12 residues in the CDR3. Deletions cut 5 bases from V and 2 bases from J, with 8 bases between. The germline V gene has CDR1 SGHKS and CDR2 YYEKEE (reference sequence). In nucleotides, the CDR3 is TGTGCCAGCAGTCGCAGTACCTACGAGCAGTACTTC. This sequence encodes CASSRSTYEQYF.

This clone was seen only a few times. CDR3 residues: CATSGTPLKAGELFF. Written as DNA, the CDR3 is TGTGCAACTAGCGGAACCCCACTAAAGGCCGGGGAGCTGTTTTTT. The chain uses TRBV6-5 and TRBJ2-2; 8 nucleotides agree with TRBD2. CDR3 length equals 15 residues. From germline, CDR1 is MNHEY and CDR2 SVGAGI.

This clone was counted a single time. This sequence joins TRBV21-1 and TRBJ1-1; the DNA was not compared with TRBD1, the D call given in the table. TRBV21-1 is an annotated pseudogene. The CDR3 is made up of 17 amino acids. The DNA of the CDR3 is TGTGCCAGCAGCAAGGGACAGAGTTATCGGTTGAGCACTGAAGCTTTCTTT. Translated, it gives CASSKGQSYRLSTEAFF.

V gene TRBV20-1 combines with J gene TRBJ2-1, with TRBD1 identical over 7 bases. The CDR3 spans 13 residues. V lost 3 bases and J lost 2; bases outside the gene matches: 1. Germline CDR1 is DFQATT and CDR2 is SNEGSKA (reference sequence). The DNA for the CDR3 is TGCAGTGCTAGTACAGGGGCCTACAATGAGCAGTTCTTC. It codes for CSASTGAYNEQFF.

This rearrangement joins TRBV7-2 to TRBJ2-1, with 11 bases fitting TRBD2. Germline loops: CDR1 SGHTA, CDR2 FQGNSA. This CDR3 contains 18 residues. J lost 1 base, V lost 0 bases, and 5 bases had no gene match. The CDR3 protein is CASSLARLAGLSYNEQFF. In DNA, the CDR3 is TGTGCCAGCAGCTTAGCTCGACTAGCGGGGCTATCCTACAATGAGCAGTTCTTC.

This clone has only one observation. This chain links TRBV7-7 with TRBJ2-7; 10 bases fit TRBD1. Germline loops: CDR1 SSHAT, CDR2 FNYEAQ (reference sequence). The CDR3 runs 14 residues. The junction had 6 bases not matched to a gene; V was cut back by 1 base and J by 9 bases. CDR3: CASSLGVGQGGQYF. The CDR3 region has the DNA TGTGCCAGCAGCTTAGGGGTTGGACAGGGGGGGCAGTACTTC.

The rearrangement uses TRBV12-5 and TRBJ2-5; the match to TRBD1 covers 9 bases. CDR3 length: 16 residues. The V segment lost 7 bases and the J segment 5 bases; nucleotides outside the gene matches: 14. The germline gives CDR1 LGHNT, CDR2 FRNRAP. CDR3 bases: TGTGCTAGTGCCCCAGACGGGACAGGGAGTCGTGAGACCCAGTACTTC. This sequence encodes CASAPDGTGSRETQYF.

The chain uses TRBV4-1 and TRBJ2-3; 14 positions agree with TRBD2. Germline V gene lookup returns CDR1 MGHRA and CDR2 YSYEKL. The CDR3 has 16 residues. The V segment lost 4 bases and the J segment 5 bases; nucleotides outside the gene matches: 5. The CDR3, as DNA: TGCGCCAGCAGCCTCCGGACTAGCGGGAGGTTAGATACGCAGTATTTT. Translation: CASSLRTSGRLDTQYF.

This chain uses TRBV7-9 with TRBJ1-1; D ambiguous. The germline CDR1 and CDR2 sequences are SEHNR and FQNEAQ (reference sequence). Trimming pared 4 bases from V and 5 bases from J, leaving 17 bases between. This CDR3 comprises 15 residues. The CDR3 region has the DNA TGTGCCAGCAGCTCCCGGACGCGGGGAAGTACTGAAGCTTTCTTT. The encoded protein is CASSSRTRGSTEAFF. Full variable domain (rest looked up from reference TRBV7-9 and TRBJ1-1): DTGVSQNPRHKITKRGQNVTFRCDPISEHNRLYWYRQTLGQGPEFLTYFQNEAQLEKSRLLSDRFSAERPKGSFSTLEIQRTEQGDSAMYLCASSSRTRGSTEAFFGQGTRLTVV.

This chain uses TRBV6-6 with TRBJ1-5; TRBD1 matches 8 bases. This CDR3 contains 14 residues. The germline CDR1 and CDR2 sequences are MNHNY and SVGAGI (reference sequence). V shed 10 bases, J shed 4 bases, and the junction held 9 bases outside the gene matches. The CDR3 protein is CANLLDRGNQPQHF. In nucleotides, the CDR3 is TGTGCCAACCTATTAGACAGGGGAAATCAGCCCCAGCATTTT.

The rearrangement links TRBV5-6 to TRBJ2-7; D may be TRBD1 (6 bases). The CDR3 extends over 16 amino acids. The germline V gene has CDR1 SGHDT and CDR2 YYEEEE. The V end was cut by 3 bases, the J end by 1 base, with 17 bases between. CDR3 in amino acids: CASSSTTGSWSYEQYF. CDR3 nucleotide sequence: TGTGCCAGCAGCTCTACTACAGGGAGTTGGTCCTACGAGCAGTACTTC.

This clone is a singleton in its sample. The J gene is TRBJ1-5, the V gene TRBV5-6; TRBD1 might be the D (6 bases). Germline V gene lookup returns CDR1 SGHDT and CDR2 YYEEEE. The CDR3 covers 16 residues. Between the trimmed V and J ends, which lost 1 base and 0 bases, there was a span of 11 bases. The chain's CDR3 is CASSLWAGASNQPQHF. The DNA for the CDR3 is TGTGCCAGCAGCTTGTGGGCAGGGGCTAGCAATCAGCCCCAGCATTTT.

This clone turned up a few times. The CDR3 DNA follows: TGTGCCAGCAAGAAGGGGCGTAGCGGGAGCGGGGAGCTGTTTTTT. Encoded protein: CASKKGRSGSGELFF. The chain uses TRBV3-1 (or the pseudogene TRBV3-2) and TRBJ2-2; 9 nucleotides agree with TRBD2. The CDR3 runs 15 residues. J gave up 7 bases and V 7 bases, and 10 bases lay outside the gene matches. Germline lookup yields CDR1 LGHDT and CDR2 YNNKEL (reference sequence).